The rows below give T cell receptor beta chains drawn from one sample of a study of blood T cell repertoires in COVID-19. Repertoires were generated with immunoSEQ multiplex PCR, while TCRdb's copy carries only in-frame clones and drops some. The repertoire holds over 150,000 clones, with about nine tenths as singletons. Sequencing input: peripheral blood. Every receptor here comes from a man between 65 and 85 years old with active or convalescent COVID-19. The CDR3 runs from the conserved cysteine through the conserved F or W. D genes are given only for firm matches. Not all rows give a size; the values are once, few, many and, for expanded clones, a class.

d_gene: TRBD1; abundance: -; j_gene: TRBJ2-2; v_gene: TRBV6-5; CDR3nt: TGTGCCAGCACCCAGACAGGGATAAGCACCGGGGAGCTGTTTTTT; CDR3aa: CASTQTGISTGELFF
d_gene: -; abundance: once; j_gene: TRBJ1-4; v_gene: TRBV5-1; CDR3nt: TGCGCCAGCAGCTCCTCGACAGGATGGGGAAAACTGTTTTTT; CDR3aa: CASSSSTGWGKLFF
d_gene: TRBD1; abundance: -; j_gene: TRBJ2-3; v_gene: TRBV6-6; CDR3nt: TGTGCCAGCAGTACCGGGACAGGGAGCACAGATACGCAGTATTTT; CDR3aa: CASSTGTGSTDTQYF
d_gene: -; abundance: few; j_gene: TRBJ1-3; v_gene: TRBV6-2/TRBV6-3; CDR3nt: TGTGCCAGCAGTTACTCCGGGAACTACAGGGCCTCTGGAAACACCATATATTTT; CDR3aa: CASSYSGNYRASGNTIYF
d_gene: -; abundance: -; j_gene: TRBJ1-5; v_gene: TRBV9; CDR3nt: TGTGCCAGCGGGGGGTCTCAGCCCCAGCATTTT; CDR3aa: CASGGSQPQHF
d_gene: TRBD1; abundance: -; j_gene: TRBJ2-2; v_gene: TRBV13; CDR3nt: TGTGCCAGCAGCTTGGACAGGGGGGACACCGGGGAGCTGTTTTTT; CDR3aa: CASSLDRGDTGELFF
d_gene: -; abundance: few; j_gene: TRBJ2-4; v_gene: TRBV15; CDR3nt: TGTGCCACCAGCAGGGACAGCGATGTACACATTCAGTACTTC; CDR3aa: CATSRDSDVHIQYF
d_gene: -; abundance: -; j_gene: TRBJ2-3; v_gene: TRBV2; CDR3nt: TGTGCCACCTCAAGAGGGCCAGCTAGCACAGATACGCAGTATTTT; CDR3aa: CATSRGPASTDTQYF
d_gene: TRBD2; abundance: -; j_gene: TRBJ2-7; v_gene: TRBV5-4; CDR3nt: TGTGCCAGCAGCTCGGGACTAGCTCAATACTACGAGCAGTACTTC; CDR3aa: CASSSGLAQYYEQYF
d_gene: TRBD1; abundance: -; j_gene: TRBJ1-1; v_gene: TRBV14; CDR3nt: TGTGCCAGCAGCCCACAGGGGTGGGTCACTGAAGCTTTCTTT; CDR3aa: CASSPQGWVTEAFF
d_gene: -; abundance: -; j_gene: TRBJ2-2; v_gene: TRBV7-2; CDR3nt: TGTGCCAGCAAAGGGGCACGCGCGAACACCGGGGAGCTGTTTTTT; CDR3aa: CASKGARANTGELFF
d_gene: -; abundance: few; j_gene: TRBJ2-1; v_gene: TRBV9; CDR3nt: TGTGCCAGCAGGCCGCTGAGCTCCTACAATGAGCAGTTCTTC; CDR3aa: CASRPLSSYNEQFF
d_gene: -; abundance: -; j_gene: TRBJ1-2; v_gene: TRBV11-2; CDR3nt: TGTGCCAGCAGAAGGACAGCTCAAGATTCTAACTATGGCTACACCTTC; CDR3aa: CASRRTAQDSNYGYTF
d_gene: -; abundance: -; j_gene: TRBJ1-4; v_gene: TRBV18; CDR3nt: TGTGCCAGCTCACCCGGAGTCACAACTAATGAAAAACTGTTTTTT; CDR3aa: CASSPGVTTNEKLFF
d_gene: TRBD1; abundance: -; j_gene: TRBJ1-6; v_gene: TRBV10-1; CDR3nt: TGCGCCAGCAGTCGGGACAGCTATAATTCACCCCTCCACTTT; CDR3aa: CASSRDSYNSPLHF
d_gene: TRBD1; abundance: -; j_gene: TRBJ2-2; v_gene: TRBV28; CDR3nt: TGTGCCAGCAGTTTGCCCGGGACAGGAAACACCGGGGAGCTGTTTTTT; CDR3aa: CASSLPGTGNTGELFF
d_gene: -; abundance: -; j_gene: TRBJ2-3; v_gene: TRBV19; CDR3nt: TGTGCCAGTAGTCAGGGACTCTCGACAGATACGCAGTATTTT; CDR3aa: CASSQGLSTDTQYF
d_gene: -; abundance: -; j_gene: TRBJ1-6; v_gene: TRBV19; CDR3nt: TGTGCCAGTAGCCCCGGGGAGGTCTATAATTCACCCCTCCACTTT; CDR3aa: CASSPGEVYNSPLHF
d_gene: -; abundance: -; j_gene: TRBJ1-1; v_gene: TRBV5-4; CDR3nt: TGTGCCAGCAGTTCCCCAGTGGAGGGGCACACTGAAGCTTTCTTT; CDR3aa: CASSSPVEGHTEAFF
d_gene: TRBD1; abundance: -; j_gene: TRBJ1-6; v_gene: TRBV6-5; CDR3nt: TGTGCCAGCAGTTACACGACAGGGGCGGACTCACCCCTCCACTTT; CDR3aa: CASSYTTGADSPLHF
d_gene: -; abundance: -; j_gene: TRBJ1-2; v_gene: TRBV9; CDR3nt: TGTGCCAGCAGCGTAGTAGGACAGACGTATGGCTACACCTTC; CDR3aa: CASSVVGQTYGYTF
d_gene: -; abundance: -; j_gene: TRBJ2-1; v_gene: TRBV14; CDR3nt: TGTGCCAGCAGCCAGAGGCGGGGTAGCGGCAGTTACAATGAGCAGTTCTTC; CDR3aa: CASSQRRGSGSYNEQFF
d_gene: TRBD1; abundance: -; j_gene: TRBJ2-7; v_gene: TRBV7-2; CDR3nt: TGTGCCAGCAGCGAATGGACAGGTTGGTACGAGCAGTACTTC; CDR3aa: CASSEWTGWYEQYF
d_gene: -; abundance: -; j_gene: TRBJ1-1; v_gene: TRBV10-3; CDR3nt: TGTGCCATCAGTGATGGCCGGAACACTGAAGCTTTCTTT; CDR3aa: CAISDGRNTEAFF
d_gene: -; abundance: -; j_gene: TRBJ2-2; v_gene: TRBV5-5; CDR3nt: TGTGCCAGCAGCCTAGGACAGCACTTTGGGACCGGGGAGCTGTTTTTT; CDR3aa: CASSLGQHFGTGELFF
d_gene: -; abundance: -; j_gene: TRBJ1-5; v_gene: TRBV7-9; CDR3nt: TGTGCCAGCAGCCCCAGTGGGGGGACCGGGGTGCCCCAGCATTTT; CDR3aa: CASSPSGGTGVPQHF
d_gene: -; abundance: -; j_gene: TRBJ2-7; v_gene: TRBV12-5; CDR3nt: TGTGCTAGTGGTCCAGGAGGCGTCTACGAGCAGTACTTC; CDR3aa: CASGPGGVYEQYF
d_gene: -; abundance: -; j_gene: TRBJ1-6; v_gene: TRBV28; CDR3nt: TGTGCCAGCAGTGACCGGACAGTCCCCCCCCTCCACTTT; CDR3aa: CASSDRTVPPLHF
d_gene: TRBD1; abundance: -; j_gene: TRBJ1-4; v_gene: TRBV30; CDR3nt: TGTGCCTGGAAAATACAGGGGTTCCTCAATGAAAAACTGTTTTTT; CDR3aa: CAWKIQGFLNEKLFF
d_gene: TRBD1; abundance: -; j_gene: TRBJ2-3; v_gene: TRBV19; CDR3nt: TGTGCCAGTAGTGTACTACAGGGGATGGGCACAGATACGCAGTATTTT; CDR3aa: CASSVLQGMGTDTQYF
d_gene: -; abundance: -; j_gene: TRBJ1-1; v_gene: TRBV7-2; CDR3nt: TGTGCCAGCAGCCCCCGCCAGGCCACTGAAGCTTTCTTT; CDR3aa: CASSPRQATEAFF
d_gene: TRBD2; abundance: -; j_gene: TRBJ2-1; v_gene: TRBV5-6; CDR3nt: TGTGCCAGCAGCTTTACTAGCGGGGTTTCCTACAATGAGCAGTTCTTC; CDR3aa: CASSFTSGVSYNEQFF
d_gene: -; abundance: -; j_gene: TRBJ1-2; v_gene: TRBV24-1; CDR3nt: TGTGCCACCAGTGATTTAAACAGAAACTATGGCTACACCTTC; CDR3aa: CATSDLNRNYGYTF
d_gene: TRBD1; abundance: -; j_gene: TRBJ2-5; v_gene: TRBV11-2; CDR3nt: TGTGCCAGCAATCCAGGGGGCGCGGGGCAAGAGACCCAGTACTTC; CDR3aa: CASNPGGAGQETQYF
d_gene: TRBD1; abundance: -; j_gene: TRBJ1-4; v_gene: TRBV5-1; CDR3nt: TGCGCCAGCAGCTTGTCCCTCCAGGGGGCACCGGGTGAAAAACTGTTTTTT; CDR3aa: CASSLSLQGAPGEKLFF
d_gene: TRBD2; abundance: -; j_gene: TRBJ2-7; v_gene: TRBV28; CDR3nt: TGTGCCAGCAGTTCCTCGGGGACTAGCGGGACATACGAGCAGTACTTC; CDR3aa: CASSSSGTSGTYEQYF
d_gene: TRBD1; abundance: -; j_gene: TRBJ1-2; v_gene: TRBV2; CDR3nt: TGTGCCAGCAGTAGGGGGCTAGACTATGGCTACACCTTC; CDR3aa: CASSRGLDYGYTF
d_gene: -; abundance: -; j_gene: TRBJ1-6; v_gene: TRBV7-9; CDR3nt: TGTGCCAGCAGCCGAGGGACTCTTAATTCACCCCTCCACTTT; CDR3aa: CASSRGTLNSPLHF
d_gene: -; abundance: many; j_gene: TRBJ1-2; v_gene: TRBV29-1; CDR3nt: TGCAGCGTTGAAAGGGGCTTAGGCTATGGCTACACCTTC; CDR3aa: CSVERGLGYGYTF
d_gene: TRBD2; abundance: once; j_gene: TRBJ2-7; v_gene: TRBV7-2; CDR3nt: TGTGCCAGCAGCATGGGGACTAGCGGGACCGAGCAGTACTTC; CDR3aa: CASSMGTSGTEQYF
d_gene: TRBD1; abundance: -; j_gene: TRBJ2-7; v_gene: TRBV15; CDR3nt: TGTGCCACCAGCAGGAAGACAGGGGGCCTCGTCGACGAGCAGTACTTC; CDR3aa: CATSRKTGGLVDEQYF
d_gene: -; abundance: once; j_gene: TRBJ1-4; v_gene: TRBV5-4; CDR3nt: TGTGCCAGCAGCTTCCAGGGGAGCGAAAAACTGTTTTTT; CDR3aa: CASSFQGSEKLFF
d_gene: -; abundance: -; j_gene: TRBJ1-2; v_gene: TRBV19; CDR3nt: TGTGCCAGTAGTAGGGGGCAGGGGATTAACTATGGCTACACCTTC; CDR3aa: CASSRGQGINYGYTF
d_gene: -; abundance: -; j_gene: TRBJ1-6; v_gene: TRBV2; CDR3nt: TGTGCCAGCAGTGAAGGAGTCAGGGGTGGATCACCCCTCCACTTT; CDR3aa: CASSEGVRGGSPLHF
d_gene: -; abundance: once; j_gene: TRBJ2-7; v_gene: TRBV6-1; CDR3nt: TGTGCCAGCAGTGAAACGTGGCGGGCCTACGAGCAGTACTTC; CDR3aa: CASSETWRAYEQYF
d_gene: TRBD1; abundance: -; j_gene: TRBJ2-7; v_gene: TRBV18; CDR3nt: TGTGCCAGCTCACCGGTGGGCAGGGGGCTTTACGAGCAGTACTTC; CDR3aa: CASSPVGRGLYEQYF
d_gene: TRBD1; abundance: -; j_gene: TRBJ1-4; v_gene: TRBV15; CDR3nt: TGTGCCACCAGCAGAGGCCGGGACAGGGGGGGAGCTAATGAAAAACTGTTTTTT; CDR3aa: CATSRGRDRGGANEKLFF
d_gene: TRBD2; abundance: -; j_gene: TRBJ2-4; v_gene: TRBV5-4; CDR3nt: TGTGCCAGCAGCTTGGAGGAGCGGGGCTCTGACGATCAGTACTTC; CDR3aa: CASSLEERGSDDQYF
d_gene: TRBD1; abundance: once; j_gene: TRBJ1-1; v_gene: TRBV18; CDR3nt: TGTGCCAGCTCACCAAACGGACAGGGGGCAGGGACTGAAGCTTTCTTT; CDR3aa: CASSPNGQGAGTEAFF
d_gene: -; abundance: once; j_gene: TRBJ1-1; v_gene: TRBV30; CDR3nt: TGTGCCTGGAGTAGACCGGACACACGAAATGAAGCTTTCTTT; CDR3aa: CAWSRPDTRNEAFF